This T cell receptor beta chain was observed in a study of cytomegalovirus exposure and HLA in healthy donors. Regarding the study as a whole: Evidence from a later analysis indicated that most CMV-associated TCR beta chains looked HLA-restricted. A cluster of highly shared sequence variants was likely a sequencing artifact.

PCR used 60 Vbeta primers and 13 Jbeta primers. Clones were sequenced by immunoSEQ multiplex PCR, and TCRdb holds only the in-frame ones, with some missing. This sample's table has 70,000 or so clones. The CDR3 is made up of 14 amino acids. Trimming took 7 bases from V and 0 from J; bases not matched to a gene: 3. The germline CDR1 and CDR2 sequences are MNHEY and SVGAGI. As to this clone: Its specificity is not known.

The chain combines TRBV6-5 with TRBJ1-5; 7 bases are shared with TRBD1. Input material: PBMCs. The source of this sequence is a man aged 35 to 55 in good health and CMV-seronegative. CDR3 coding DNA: TGTGCCAGCACCAGACAGGGTAGCAATCAGCCCCAGCATTTT. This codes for CASTRQGSNQPQHF.